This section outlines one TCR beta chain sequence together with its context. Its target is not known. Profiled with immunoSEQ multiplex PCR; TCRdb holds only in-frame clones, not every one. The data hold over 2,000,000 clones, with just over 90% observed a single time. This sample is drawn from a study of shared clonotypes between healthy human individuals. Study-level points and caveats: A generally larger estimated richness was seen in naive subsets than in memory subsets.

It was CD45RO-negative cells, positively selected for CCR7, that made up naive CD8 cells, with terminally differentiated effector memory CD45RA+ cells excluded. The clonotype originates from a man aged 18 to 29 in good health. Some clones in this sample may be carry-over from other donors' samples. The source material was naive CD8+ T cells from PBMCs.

The CDR3 protein is CASSPPTANTIYF. DNA for the CDR3: TGTGCCAGCTCACCACCTACCGCCAACACCATATATTTT. The chain recombines TRBV18 with TRBJ1-3, with unresolved D. The CDR3 consists of 13 residues. Germline V gene sequence: CDR1 KGHSH, CDR2 LQKENI. The ends were cut back, 0 bases at V and 7 bases at J, with 7 bases in the middle.